The rows below give T cell receptor beta chains drawn from one sample of a study of vaccination and CD4 T cells after COVID-19. TCRdb fed the PCR reads into MiXCR, producing one record per CDR3 protein. The data contain approximately 11,000 distinct CDR3 sequences, roughly 40% of them singletons. Their cognate antigens are unknown. This sample comprised CD4+ T cells from blood, cultured in vitro, obtained after SARS-CoV-2 vaccination. The source of these receptors is a human donor who had recovered from COVID-19. Both conserved end residues are part of each CDR3. A D gene is named only where the DNA matches it firmly. Where a row states a size, it is once, few, many or the class of an expanded clone; other rows omit it.

j_call d_call v_call clone_size cdr3_aa cdr3_nt
TRBJ2-3 NA TRBV20-1 NA CSARGGNTQYF TGCAGTGCTAGAGGGGGGAATACGCAGTATTTT
TRBJ1-6 NA TRBV6-5 large CASSYHPRGTNSPLHF TGTGCCAGCAGTTACCATCCTCGTGGGACCAATTCACCCCTCCACTTT
TRBJ1-5 NA TRBV15 NA CATSRDLGTQGNQPQHF TGTGCCACCAGCAGAGATCTGGGGACCCAAGGCAATCAGCCCCAGCATTTT
TRBJ1-6 NA TRBV28 NA CASSFGRGNSPLHF TGTGCCAGCAGTTTTGGGAGGGGGAATTCACCCCTCCACTTT
TRBJ1-1 NA TRBV6-2/TRBV6-3 few CASSRADRNTEAFF TGTGCCAGCAGTCGGGCGGACAGGAACACTGAAGCTTTCTTT
TRBJ1-1 NA TRBV12-3/TRBV12-4 NA CASSSNLSGEAFF TGTGCCAGCAGTTCAAACCTATCAGGTGAAGCTTTCTTT
TRBJ1-1 NA TRBV20-1 NA CAARGAWNTEAFF TGCGCTGCGAGGGGGGCGTGGAACACTGAAGCTTTCTTT
TRBJ2-4 TRBD1 TRBV6-1 NA CASRSTPGTGNIQYF TGTGCCAGCAGGTCAACCCCCGGGACAGGGAACATTCAGTACTTC
TRBJ2-5 NA TRBV19 once CASSIVRGTQYF TGTGCCAGTAGTATAGTGCGCGGGACCCAGTACTTC
TRBJ2-1 TRBD1 TRBV27 NA CASSYRGHRASGRKYNEQFF TGTGCCAGCAGTTACAGGGGGCATAGGGCTAGCGGCCGAAAATACAATGAGCAGTTCTTC
TRBJ2-5 NA TRBV2 NA CASSQTGETQYF TGTGCCAGCAGTCAGACCGGGGAGACCCAGTACTTC
TRBJ2-7 NA TRBV27 few CASSRLTTTYEQYF TGTGCCAGCAGCCGGTTAACTACAACCTACGAGCAGTACTTC
TRBJ1-5 TRBD1 TRBV5-6 few CASSLQGLNQPQHF TGTGCCAGCAGCTTACAGGGGCTAAATCAGCCCCAGCATTTT
TRBJ1-2 NA TRBV27 NA CASSPQSYYGYTF TGTGCCAGCAGTCCACAGAGTTACTATGGCTACACCTTC
TRBJ2-7 TRBD1 TRBV20-1 few CSARQTGTGRYEQYF TGCAGTGCTAGACAAACCGGGACAGGGAGGTACGAGCAGTACTTC
TRBJ2-1 NA TRBV10-2 once CASSSRLPQGGYNEQFF TGCGCCAGCAGTTCTCGCCTTCCACAGGGTGGCTACAATGAGCAGTTCTTC
TRBJ1-3 NA TRBV29-1 NA CSAGTDRNTIYF TGCAGCGCAGGGACGGACAGAAACACCATATATTTT